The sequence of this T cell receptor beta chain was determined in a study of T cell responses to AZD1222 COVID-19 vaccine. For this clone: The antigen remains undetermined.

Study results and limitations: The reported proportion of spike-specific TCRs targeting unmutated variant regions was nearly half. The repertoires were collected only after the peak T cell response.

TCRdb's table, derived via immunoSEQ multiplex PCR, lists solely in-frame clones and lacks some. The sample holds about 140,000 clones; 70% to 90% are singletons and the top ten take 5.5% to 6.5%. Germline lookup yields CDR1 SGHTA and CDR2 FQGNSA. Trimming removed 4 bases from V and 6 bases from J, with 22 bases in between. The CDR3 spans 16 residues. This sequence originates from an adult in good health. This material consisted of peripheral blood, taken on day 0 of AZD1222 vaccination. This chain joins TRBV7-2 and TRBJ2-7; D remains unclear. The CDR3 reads CASSSASTRSGREQYF. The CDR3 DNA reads TGTGCCAGCAGCTCTGCATCGACCCGGTCCGGACGCGAGCAGTACTTC.